This T cell receptor (beta chain) comes out of a study of T cells in Graves' hyperthyroidism and ophthalmopathy. This clonotype has a single count. RNA transcripts were the template for amplifying TCR beta CDR3 regions. During a first-round RT-PCR of the TCR CDR3, the HTBI primer set was used. TCRdb passed the multiplex PCR reads through MiXCR, listing each CDR3 protein once. The repertoire includes 250,000 to 350,000 distinct CDR3 sequences, about a sixth of them detected once, and less than 70% sits in the top ten. The receptor's source is a woman in her sixties or seventies with Graves' ophthalmopathy. Sample: blood.

CDR3 region: CASSYSGQGETQYF. For the CDR3, the DNA is TGTGCCAGCAGTTACTCGGGACAGGGAGAGACCCAGTACTTC. The rearrangement uses TRBV6-5 and TRBJ2-5; TRBD1 matches at 9 bases. The germline V gene has CDR1 MNHEY and CDR2 SVGAGI. With V trimmed by 0 bases and J by 4 bases, 0 bases remained unmatched. CDR3 length equals 14 residues.